This record covers a single TCR beta chain. Its matching antigen is unknown. Donors comprised healthy HIV-negative adults lacking recent acute infections or vaccinations. The assay used deep level. Sequencing used immunoSEQ multiplex PCR; TCRdb keeps in-frame clones, though not all of them. The data contain more than 400,000 clones, almost 97% of them singletons. The data derive from a study of shared clonotypes between healthy human individuals. As for the study in general: Three plates were used per donor for CD4 naive, three for CD4 memory, two for CD8 naive and one for CD8 memory. Study-level points and caveats: An anticipated effect of sequencing depth on clonotype sharing among donors was recognized.

This CDR3 contains 12 residues. Germline assignment: CDR1 SGHKS and CDR2 YYEKEE (reference sequence). Trimming shortened V by 3 bases and J by 4 bases, and 8 bases separated the two germline ends. The chain is built from TRBV5-5 and TRBJ2-7; D is ambiguous. Input material: naive CD4+ T cells sorted from blood. Specified subset: CD45RA+ positively selected. The clonotype originates from a woman aged 30 to 39 in good health. CDR3 nucleotides: TGTGCCAGCAGCTCCCAAGGATACGAGCAGTACTTC. Its translation is CASSSQGYEQYF. Based on the CDR3 plus reference TRBV5-5 and TRBJ2-7, the full variable domain is DAGVTQSPTHLIKTRGQQVTLRCSPISGHKSVSWYQQVLGQGPQFIFQYYEKEERGRGNFPDRFSARQFPNYSSELNVNALLLGDSALYLCASSSQGYEQYFGPGTRLTVT.